Sequencing of this T cell receptor (beta chain) was carried out in a study of blood T cell repertoires in COVID-19. Study context: T cells, B-cell-depleted T cells, or PBMCs provided the cDNA or gDNA that served as material.

CDR3 length equals 14 residues. Germline assignment: CDR1 SGHVS and CDR2 FQNEAQ. V was clipped by 5 bases and J by 15 bases, with 23 bases between them. Profiling relied on immunoSEQ multiplex PCR, and the TCRdb table lists in-frame clones only, not all of them. This table has about 190,000 clones, 75% to 85% appearing once. The chain is built from TRBV7-8 and TRBJ1-5, with a weak D call TRBD1 (6 bases). The sequence came from a man in his sixties with acute or convalescent COVID-19. Sequences were obtained from peripheral blood. This CDR3 is CASSASIDRSWGHF. The DNA of the CDR3 is TGTGCCAGCAGCGCCTCGATTGACAGGTCCTGGGGGCATTTT.